This TCR beta chain was recovered during a study of blood T cell repertoires in COVID-19. Study-wide background: Italy, Spain and the United States were the sources of the convalescent and acute COVID-19 samples. T cells, B-cell-depleted T cells, or PBMCs provided the cDNA or gDNA that served as material.

In the original analysis: Amplification from reference gene primers served as the basis for estimated nucleated cell counts. The protocol was immunoSEQ multiplex PCR, while the TCRdb copy is restricted to in-frame clones and leaves out a portion. That table furnishes V, J and clone size, whereas the DNA furnished D and trimming. The sample consists of 250,000 or so clones, 75% to 85% of them appearing once. The receptor was derived from a human donor in a cohort sampled during active COVID-19. Sequenced input: peripheral blood.

CDR3 DNA: TGTGCCAGCAGCAGGGGGAGGGAGACCCAGTACTTC. Its translation: CASSRGRETQYF. The chain has TRBV2 and TRBJ2-5; D is possibly TRBD1 (7 bases). There are 12 residues in the CDR3. V was cut by 6 bases and J by 5 bases, with 10 bases left in between. The germline V gene encodes CDR1 SNHLY and CDR2 FYNNEI.